This entry describes one TCR beta chain. This record comes from a study of blood T cell repertoires in COVID-19. The V end lost 2 bases, the J end lost 3 bases, and 10 bases lay between the germline ends. The CDR3 runs to 14 residues. Germline loops: CDR1 LGHDT, CDR2 YNNKEL (reference sequence). Individuals aged about 18 to 95 years were recruited from 24 US areas. Participants were placed into cohorts based on the clinical history they reported. Individuals in the exposed group had encountered a COVID-19 case within 2 weeks preceding study entry. Under the authors' procedure: Amplification from reference gene primers served as the basis for estimated nucleated cell counts. The protocol was immunoSEQ multiplex PCR, while the TCRdb copy is restricted to in-frame clones and leaves out a portion. The V and J calls and the clone size are those of that table, but D and trimming were determined from the DNA. Seen here are 400,000 to 500,000 clones, 70% to 90% observed once, and the top ten hold 1.4%.

The sequencing sample was made of PBMCs or T cells enriched from blood (not recorded which). The sequence derives from a woman aged 18-29 years who had been exposed to COVID-19. The chain recombines TRBV3-1 (or the pseudogene TRBV3-2) with TRBJ2-5, with D maybe TRBD1 (5 bases). CDR3 region: CASSQLDIEETQYF. The CDR3 coding sequence is TGTGCCAGCAGCCAACTGGACATAGAAGAGACCCAGTACTTC.